Listed below are T cell receptor beta chains from one sample, sequenced in a study of beta chain features in type 1 diabetes. Assay: immunoSEQ multiplex PCR; the TCRdb copy retains only in-frame clones and omits some. The sample carries 120,000 to 150,000 clones, roughly 53% recorded once. The sequenced sample was Tregs from blood. The receptor source for this set is a man younger than 35 in good health. The CDR3 runs from the conserved cysteine through the conserved F or W. The D gene is left open where the match is weak. Not every row has a clone size; where given, it reads once, few, many or a size class.

j_gene: TRBJ2-7; v_gene: TRBV4-3; abundance: few; d_gene: TRBD2; CDR3aa: CASSIGDAGALYEQYF; CDR3nt: TGCGCCAGCAGCATCGGCGACGCGGGAGCTCTCTACGAGCAGTACTTC
j_gene: TRBJ2-5; v_gene: TRBV6-5; abundance: few; d_gene: TRBD1; CDR3aa: CASSYQAGGMKETQYF; CDR3nt: TGTGCCAGCAGTTACCAAGCAGGGGGCATGAAAGAGACCCAGTACTTC
j_gene: TRBJ1-1; v_gene: TRBV10-3; abundance: .; d_gene: .; CDR3aa: CAISGGLGSTEAFF; CDR3nt: TGTGCCATCAGTGGGGGCCTAGGATCCACTGAAGCTTTCTTT
j_gene: TRBJ1-2; v_gene: TRBV28; abundance: .; d_gene: .; CDR3aa: CASIPGGVGSGYTF; CDR3nt: TGTGCCAGCATCCCAGGCGGGGTCGGCTCTGGCTACACCTTC
j_gene: TRBJ1-1; v_gene: TRBV7-9; abundance: .; d_gene: .; CDR3aa: CASSWDPGRGGTEAFF; CDR3nt: TGTGCCAGCAGCTGGGACCCTGGCCGGGGGGGCACTGAAGCTTTCTTT
j_gene: TRBJ1-5; v_gene: TRBV7-2; abundance: .; d_gene: .; CDR3aa: CASSLVGARGQPQHF; CDR3nt: TGTGCCAGCAGCTTAGTGGGGGCTAGGGGACAGCCCCAGCATTTT
j_gene: TRBJ2-3; v_gene: TRBV4-1; abundance: .; d_gene: TRBD2; CDR3aa: CASSRGLAGVDTQYF; CDR3nt: TGCGCCAGCAGCCGGGGACTAGCGGGGGTGGATACGCAGTATTTT
j_gene: TRBJ1-5; v_gene: TRBV4-3; abundance: .; d_gene: .; CDR3aa: CASSQDRRANQPQHF; CDR3nt: TGCGCCAGCAGCCAAGATCGCAGGGCAAATCAGCCCCAGCATTTT
j_gene: TRBJ2-5; v_gene: TRBV7-2; abundance: few; d_gene: .; CDR3aa: CASSLPGKGTQYF; CDR3nt: TGTGCCAGCAGCTTACCGGGGAAAGGGACCCAGTACTTC
j_gene: TRBJ2-1; v_gene: TRBV29-1; abundance: .; d_gene: TRBD2; CDR3aa: CSVKGTSGFYNEQFF; CDR3nt: TGCAGCGTGAAAGGGACTAGCGGGTTTTACAATGAGCAGTTCTTC
j_gene: TRBJ2-5; v_gene: TRBV5-1; abundance: few; d_gene: .; CDR3aa: CASSLAPGVQETQYF; CDR3nt: TGCGCCAGCAGCTTGGCCCCAGGGGTCCAAGAGACCCAGTACTTC
j_gene: TRBJ1-5; v_gene: TRBV7-2; abundance: .; d_gene: .; CDR3aa: CASSLAPGNQPQHF; CDR3nt: TGTGCCAGCAGCTTAGCGCCGGGCAATCAGCCCCAGCATTTT
j_gene: TRBJ2-2; v_gene: TRBV7-2; abundance: .; d_gene: .; CDR3aa: CASSFGRGYTGELFF; CDR3nt: TGTGCCAGCAGCTTTGGACGGGGATACACCGGGGAGCTGTTTTTT
j_gene: TRBJ2-1; v_gene: TRBV7-9; abundance: .; d_gene: .; CDR3aa: CASSVVEGVAEQFF; CDR3nt: TGTGCCAGCAGCGTGGTAGAAGGGGTCGCCGAGCAGTTCTTC
j_gene: TRBJ2-5; v_gene: TRBV29-1; abundance: .; d_gene: TRBD1; CDR3aa: CSVRQGAGETQYF; CDR3nt: TGCAGCGTCAGACAGGGGGCTGGGGAGACCCAGTACTTC
j_gene: TRBJ2-1; v_gene: TRBV4-2; abundance: .; d_gene: TRBD1; CDR3aa: CASRLGTGGSNEQFF; CDR3nt: TGTGCCAGCAGACTCGGGACAGGGGGATCGAATGAGCAGTTCTTC
j_gene: TRBJ1-1; v_gene: TRBV30; abundance: .; d_gene: .; CDR3aa: CAWRGGTMNTEAFF; CDR3nt: TGTGCCTGGAGAGGCGGAACCATGAACACTGAAGCTTTCTTT
j_gene: TRBJ2-7; v_gene: TRBV21-1; abundance: .; d_gene: .; CDR3aa: CASSAYYEQYF; CDR3nt: TGTGCCAGCAGCGCCTACTACGAGCAGTACTTC
j_gene: TRBJ2-1; v_gene: TRBV7-2; abundance: few; d_gene: TRBD2; CDR3aa: CASSQGLATYNEQFF; CDR3nt: TGTGCCAGCAGCCAGGGACTAGCGACCTACAATGAGCAGTTCTTC
j_gene: TRBJ2-2; v_gene: TRBV10-3; abundance: .; d_gene: .; CDR3aa: CAISGPAGELFF; CDR3nt: TGTGCCATCAGTGGGCCAGCCGGGGAGCTGTTTTTT
j_gene: TRBJ2-5; v_gene: TRBV18; abundance: .; d_gene: .; CDR3aa: CASSPQAGPGETQYF; CDR3nt: TGTGCCAGCTCACCTCAGGCGGGCCCGGGAGAGACCCAGTACTTC
j_gene: TRBJ2-3; v_gene: TRBV7-2; abundance: .; d_gene: TRBD1; CDR3aa: CASSLKVTGGIPDTQYF; CDR3nt: TGTGCCAGCAGCTTAAAAGTAACAGGGGGAATCCCAGATACGCAGTATTTT
j_gene: TRBJ2-1; v_gene: TRBV29-1; abundance: few; d_gene: TRBD2; CDR3aa: CSVGLAGIYNEQFF; CDR3nt: TGCAGCGTTGGATTAGCGGGGATTTACAATGAGCAGTTCTTC
j_gene: TRBJ2-6; v_gene: TRBV7-3; abundance: .; d_gene: .; CDR3aa: CASSLSSGANVLTF; CDR3nt: TGTGCCAGCAGCCTGAGCTCTGGGGCCAACGTCCTGACTTTC
j_gene: TRBJ1-2; v_gene: TRBV7-3; abundance: once; d_gene: .; CDR3aa: CASSFTGSYGYTF; CDR3nt: TGTGCCAGCAGTTTTACAGGGAGCTATGGCTACACCTTC
j_gene: TRBJ1-2; v_gene: TRBV10-3; abundance: once; d_gene: .; CDR3aa: CAISGAGNYGYTF; CDR3nt: TGTGCCATCAGTGGCGCGGGAAACTATGGCTACACCTTC
j_gene: TRBJ1-2; v_gene: TRBV4-2; abundance: .; d_gene: .; CDR3aa: CASSIIGAGANYGYTF; CDR3nt: TGTGCCAGCAGCATTATCGGGGCAGGGGCTAACTATGGCTACACCTTC